A selection of T cell receptor beta chains follows, all from one sample in a study of T cells in Graves' hyperthyroidism and ophthalmopathy. TCRdb used MiXCR to reprocess the multiplex PCR reads, holding one entry per CDR3 protein. The repertoire holds about 660,000 distinct CDR3 sequences, with 45% as singletons. What was sequenced was peripheral blood or thyroid tissue (not recorded which). The source of these receptors is an adult man with Graves' disease, either hyperthyroidism or ophthalmopathy (not recorded which). Both conserved end residues are part of each CDR3. The order of the fields is CDR3 length, V gene, clone size, J gene, D gene, CDR3 protein, CDR3 DNA. A D gene is named only where the DNA matches it firmly. Only some rows state a clone size, as once, few, many or a class for expanded clones.

>12|TRBV5-4|many|TRBJ1-2|.
CASSLERHGYTF
TGTGCCAGCAGCTTGGAACGGCATGGCTACACCTTC
>14|TRBV29-1|many|TRBJ1-2|TRBD1
CSVDTYAGGDGYTF
TGCAGCGTTGATACGTATGCAGGGGGCGACGGCTACACCTTC
>16|TRBV4-3|.|TRBJ2-2|TRBD2
CASSQDHVGGTGELFF
TGCGCCAGCAGCCAAGATCACGTCGGGGGGACCGGGGAGCTGTTTTTT
>10|TRBV2|.|TRBJ2-1|TRBD1
CASSIQGSEF
TGTGCCAGCAGTATACAGGGGAGTGAATTC
>17|TRBV9|.|TRBJ1-3|.
CASSPSRGGTSGNTIYF
TGTGCCAGCAGCCCATCTAGGGGGGGCACCTCTGGAAACACCATATATTTT
>13|TRBV6-1|.|TRBJ2-5|.
CASSLERAETQYF
TGTGCCAGCAGTTTAGAGAGGGCAGAGACCCAGTACTTC
>13|TRBV29-1|.|TRBJ1-5|TRBD1
CSLEGQYYQPQHF
TGCAGCTTGGAGGGACAGTACTATCAGCCCCAGCATTTT
>15|TRBV7-9|.|TRBJ2-3|.
CASSLEGSDTDTQYF
TGTGCCAGCAGCTTAGAGGGCAGTGACACAGATACGCAGTATTTT
>13|TRBV7-9|few|TRBJ1-1|TRBD1
CASSIQGTTEAFF
TGTGCCAGCAGCATACAGGGGACCACTGAAGCTTTCTTT
>13|TRBV24-1|.|TRBJ2-7|.
CATSAAQGYEQYF
TGTGCCACCAGTGCCGCACAGGGCTACGAGCAGTACTTC
>17|TRBV15|.|TRBJ1-5|.
CATPMHGTGYSNQPQHF
TGTGCCACCCCTATGCACGGGACGGGATATAGCAATCAGCCCCAGCATTTT
>14|TRBV4-1|many|TRBJ1-2|.
CASSQEGTGQSRTF
TGCGCCAGCAGCCAAGAGGGGACCGGACAGTCTCGCACCTTC
>14|TRBV20-1|.|TRBJ1-4|.
CSAPPGSANEKLFF
TGCAGTGCACCCCCGGGGTCCGCTAATGAAAAACTGTTTTTT
>15|TRBV7-9|.|TRBJ2-7|TRBD2
CASSVGLAGSYEQYF
TGTGCCAGCAGCGTCGGACTAGCGGGATCCTACGAGCAGTACTTC
>13|TRBV19|.|TRBJ1-2|.
CASSLAGVHGYTF
TGTGCCAGTAGTTTGGCAGGGGTACATGGCTACACCTTC
>14|TRBV10-3|.|TRBJ1-6|.
CAAGPVHYNSPLHF
TGTGCCGCCGGACCGGTCCATTATAATTCACCCCTCCACTTT
>15|TRBV16|.|TRBJ1-4|.
CASSQVVWGYEKLFF
TGTGCCAGCAGCCAAGTCGTTTGGGGCTATGAAAAACTGTTTTTT